This passage covers 6 T cell receptor beta chains from one sample sequenced in a study of Tregs in tolerant kidney transplant recipients. Method: immunoSEQ multiplex PCR; TCRdb's copy keeps in-frame clones and lacks some. The sample records some 66,000 clones, around nine tenths being singletons. The specimen comprised CD8+ T cells from blood, sampled before the transplant. Source of these receptors: a human donor who received a combined kidney and bone marrow transplant.

V and J are TRBV9 and TRBJ2-3; 8 positions match TRBD2. CDR1 and CDR2 (germline): SGDLS, YYNGEE. V lost 4 bases to trimming and J lost 4 bases; unmatched junction nucleotides: 8. CDR3 length: 15 residues. The CDR3 sequence: CASSTSGSRADTQYF. The CDR3 coding sequence is TGTGCCAGCAGCACAAGCGGGAGCCGGGCAGATACGCAGTATTTT.

V gene TRBV19 combines with J gene TRBJ2-5; 7 bases map to TRBD2. J lost 1 base, V lost 5 bases, and 10 bases had no gene match. This CDR3 spans 16 amino acids. Germline CDR1 and CDR2: LNHDA and SQIVND (reference sequence). CDR3 DNA: TGTGCCAGTAGTGATTACGGGGGGACGGTCCAAGAGACCCAGTACTTC. It is translated as CASSDYGGTVQETQYF.

This clone has a handful of counts. This chain connects TRBV7-9 to TRBJ2-1, with D uncertain. The V end was cut by 3 bases, the J end by 13 bases, with 10 bases between. CDR1 SEHNR and CDR2 FQNEAQ come from the germline V gene (reference sequence). CDR3 length equals 11 residues. The CDR3 nucleotides read TGTGCCAGCAGCTTCCCAGAAAGACAGTTCTTC. This gives the protein CASSFPERQFF.

This clone was recorded once. The V call is TRBV7-6, the J call TRBJ1-1, with D maybe TRBD1 (5 bases). CDR3 length equals 16 residues. Looked up from germline, CDR1 is SGHVS and CDR2 is FNYEAQ. V was trimmed by 0 bases and J by 2 bases, leaving 13 bases between them. CDR3 sequence: CASSLAPAGLNTEAFF. The CDR3 nucleotides are TGTGCCAGCAGCTTAGCACCGGCAGGGTTAAACACTGAAGCTTTCTTT.

The gene calls are TRBV6-6 and TRBJ2-7, with D tentatively TRBD2 (6 bases). CDR3 length: 15 residues. Trimming stripped 8 bases from V and 0 bases from J, with 17 bases between. CDR1 and CDR2 (germline): MNHNY, SVGAGI (reference sequence). The CDR3 loop is CASHDFLGGSYEQYF. CDR3 in DNA: TGTGCCAGCCACGACTTTCTGGGGGGCTCCTACGAGCAGTACTTC.

The CDR3 spells CASSYSAGGQPQHF. In DNA, the CDR3 is TGTGCCAGCAGTTACTCCGCGGGCGGCCAGCCCCAGCATTTT. This sequence joins TRBV6-5 and TRBJ1-5; D call uncertain. The CDR3 loop spans 14 amino acids. Trimming cost V 0 bases and J 7 bases, with 10 bases left between them. Germline V gene lookup returns CDR1 MNHEY and CDR2 SVGAGI.